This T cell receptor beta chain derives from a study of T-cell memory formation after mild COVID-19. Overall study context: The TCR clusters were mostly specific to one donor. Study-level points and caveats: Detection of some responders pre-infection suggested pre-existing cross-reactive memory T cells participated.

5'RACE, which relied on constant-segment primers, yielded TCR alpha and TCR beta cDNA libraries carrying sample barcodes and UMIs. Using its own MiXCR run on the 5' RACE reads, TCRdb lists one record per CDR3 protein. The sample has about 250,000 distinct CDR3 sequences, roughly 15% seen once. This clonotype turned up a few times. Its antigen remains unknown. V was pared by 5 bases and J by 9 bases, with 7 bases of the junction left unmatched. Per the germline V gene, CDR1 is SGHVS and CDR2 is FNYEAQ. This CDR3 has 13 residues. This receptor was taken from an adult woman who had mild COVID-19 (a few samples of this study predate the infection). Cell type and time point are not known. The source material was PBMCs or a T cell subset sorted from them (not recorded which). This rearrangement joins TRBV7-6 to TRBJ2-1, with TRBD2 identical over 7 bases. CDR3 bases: TGTGCCAGCAGCGCACCGGGACTAAGTGAGCAGTTCTTC. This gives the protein CASSAPGLSEQFF. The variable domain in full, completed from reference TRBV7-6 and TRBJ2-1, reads GAGVSQSPRYKVTKRGQDVALRCDPISGHVSLYWYRQALGQGPEFLTYFNYEAQQDKSGLPNDRFSAERPEGSISTLTIQRTEQRDSAMYRCASSAPGLSEQFFGPGTRLTVL.